Listed below are T cell receptor beta chains from one sample, sequenced in a study of molecular identifiers for immune sequencing clone quantification. TCRdb used MiXCR to reprocess the PCR reads, holding one entry per CDR3 protein. Of a few hundred thousand distinct CDR3 sequences in the sample, roughly 26% were seen once. The sample was naive CD8+ T cells from blood, with Jurkat cell RNA spiked in. The receptor source for this set is a human donor in good health. Some libraries in this study had Jurkat cell RNA spiked in. Each CDR3 is given with its conserved first and last residue. The D gene is left open where the match is weak. Some rows mark clone size as missing; the rest say once, few, many or name a class of expanded clone.

V	J	D	size	CDR3	DNA
TRBV7-9	TRBJ1-4	-	-	CASSPEGMANEKLFF	TGTGCCAGCAGCCCAGAGGGCATGGCTAATGAAAAACTGTTTTTT
TRBV6-1	TRBJ2-3	-	-	CASSDHPGPTDTQYF	TGTGCCAGCAGTGATCACCCGGGCCCTACAGATACGCAGTATTTT
TRBV6-1	TRBJ2-1	-	few	CASSEALRTLGADEQFF	TGTGCCAGCAGTGAAGCGCTCCGGACCCTCGGCGCCGATGAGCAGTTCTTC
TRBV29-1	TRBJ2-7	TRBD2	few	CSVELAGGYEQYF	TGCAGCGTTGAACTGGCGGGAGGCTACGAGCAGTACTTC
TRBV12-3/TRBV12-4	TRBJ2-2	TRBD2	few	CASRSQTLAGRAGELFF	TGTGCCAGCAGATCACAGACACTAGCGGGAAGGGCCGGGGAGCTGTTTTTT
TRBV20-1	TRBJ2-3	-	many	CSARDEGLLDTQYF	TGCAGTGCTAGAGATGAAGGGCTTTTAGATACGCAGTATTTT
TRBV9	TRBJ1-3	-	few	CASSVGRRGSGNTIYF	TGTGCCAGCAGCGTAGGAAGACGGGGCTCTGGAAACACCATATATTTT
TRBV10-3	TRBJ2-1	-	many	CAISESVNEQFF	TGTGCCATCAGTGAGTCGGTAAATGAGCAGTTCTTC
TRBV7-9	TRBJ1-3	-	few	CASSSPGTDSGNTIYF	TGTGCCAGCAGCTCCCCAGGGACCGACTCTGGAAACACCATATATTTT
TRBV10-1	TRBJ2-3	-	-	CASSENPSTDPQYF	TGCGCCAGCAGTGAAAATCCCTCCACAGATCCGCAGTATTTT
TRBV7-9	TRBJ1-1	-	-	CASSLAFDNTGAFF	TGTGCCAGCAGCTTAGCGTTTGATAACACTGGAGCTTTCTTT
TRBV2	TRBJ1-5	-	-	CASSDVGAQPQHF	TGTGCCAGCAGTGACGTCGGGGCTCAGCCCCAGCATTTT
TRBV11-1	TRBJ2-7	-	-	CASSTETELSYEQYF	TGTGCCAGCAGTACCGAGACAGAGCTGTCCTACGAGCAGTACTTC
TRBV28	TRBJ2-3	-	many	CASSPPPGPGTDTQYF	TGTGCCAGCAGTCCTCCTCCAGGGCCGGGCACAGATACGCAGTATTTT
TRBV6-2/TRBV6-3	TRBJ2-7	TRBD2	many	CASNRLAAYEQYF	TGTGCCAGCAACCGACTAGCGGCCTACGAGCAGTACTTC
TRBV7-2	TRBJ2-5	TRBD1	few	CASSLAPTGAQETQYF	TGTGCCAGCAGCTTAGCTCCCACAGGGGCCCAAGAGACCCAGTACTTC
TRBV11-2	TRBJ2-5	-	-	CASSTGTGQTFDPQYF	TGTGCCAGCAGCACAGGGACCGGCCAGACCTTTGATCCCCAGTACTTC